These 30 T cell receptor beta chains were all obtained from the same sample, sequenced in a study of blood T cells in healthy people across ages (dated by TCRdb to the mid-2010s). The library came from 5' RACE. TCRdb records Illumina HiSeq 2500 as the sequencer. A second about 7 to 11 cycle PCR used a sample-barcoded 5' primer and a J-beta primer mix. The public reads were reanalyzed by TCRdb: fastp trimming at Q25, MiXCR alignment, in-frame beta chains only. CDR3 protein sequences are deduplicated, and each keeps its most common genes and DNA. A total of about 640,000 distinct CDR3 sequences appear in this sample, roughly 58% of them only once. Together, the top ten hold roughly 34% of the sample. Sequenced material: blood. Receptor source: a man aged 55 to 70 in good health.

This clonotype was counted between two and nine times. The chain couples TRBV5-6 to TRBJ2-1; 9 bases align to TRBD2. This CDR3 spans 16 amino acids. Trimming took 6 bases from V and 10 from J; bases not matched to a gene: 17. Germline CDR1 and CDR2: SGHDT and YYEEEE. The CDR3 nucleotides read TGTGCCAGCATCCGCGGGGGGGCCTTGGGGCACAGGGAGCAGTTCTTC. Protein product: CASIRGGALGHREQFF.

This clonotype occurred a few times. V usage is TRBV12-3 or TRBV12-4 and J usage is TRBJ2-1, with D maybe TRBD2 (6 bases). This CDR3 contains 14 residues. The V gene lost 10 bases and the J gene lost 1 base, with 14 bases spanning the gap. CDR3 coding DNA: TGTGCCACCATCGGGGGAGCTTCCTACAATGAGCAGTTCTTC. Encoded protein: CATIGGASYNEQFF.

The genes are TRBV10-2 and TRBJ2-2; TRBD1 matches at 8 bases. J lost 1 base, V lost 6 bases, and 4 bases had no gene match. Germline V gene lookup returns CDR1 WSHSY and CDR2 SAAADI. CDR3 length: 15 amino acids. CDR3 bases: TGCGCCAGCAGGGCAGGACAGGGGAACACCGGGGAGCTGTTTTTT. It is translated as CASRAGQGNTGELFF.

The chain employs TRBV7-9 and TRBJ2-3; 11 positions agree with TRBD2. This CDR3 spans 18 amino acids. V dropped 2 bases and J dropped 5; count of bases not matched to a gene: 12. Germline V gene data show CDR1 as SEHNR and CDR2 as FQNEAQ (reference sequence). The CDR3 loop reads CASSLRLAGPQGGDTQYF. The CDR3 DNA is TGTGCCAGCAGCTTAAGACTAGCGGGGCCCCAGGGTGGAGATACGCAGTATTTT.

This sequence joins TRBV5-1 and TRBJ2-1, with 13 nucleotides matching TRBD2. This CDR3 has 18 amino acids. From germline, CDR1 is SGHRS and CDR2 YFSETQ. V dropped 0 bases and J dropped 5; count of bases not matched to a gene: 8. The CDR3 reads CASSLARTSGGPDNEQFF. The DNA of the CDR3 is TGCGCCAGCAGCTTGGCCCGGACTAGCGGGGGCCCTGACAATGAGCAGTTCTTC.

V is TRBV10-3 and J is TRBJ1-2, with D possibly TRBD1 on 6 matching bases. The germline V gene has CDR1 ENHRY and CDR2 SYGVKD. The CDR3 covers 15 residues. Trimming removed 2 bases from V and 4 bases from J, with 14 bases in between. The CDR3 nucleotides read TGTGCCATCAGTGAGAAGGGGGGTGACGGCTATGGCTACACCTTC. Its translation is CAISEKGGDGYGYTF.

The chain uses TRBV7-2 and TRBJ2-3; 7 bases map to TRBD2. Germline assignment: CDR1 SGHTA and CDR2 FQGNSA. This CDR3 region has 16 residues. V was pared by 5 bases and J by 2 bases, with 10 bases of the junction left unmatched. CDR3 amino acids: CASSPRAGLLTDTQYF. The CDR3 nucleotides read TGTGCCAGCAGCCCACGAGCGGGACTTCTCACAGATACGCAGTATTTT.

This clonotype was counted between two and nine times. The rearrangement uses TRBV10-3 and TRBJ2-7; perhaps TRBD1 as D (6 bases). The V and J ends lost 2 bases and 3 bases respectively, with 14 bases between them. The CDR3 sequence is 15 residues long. Germline lookup yields CDR1 ENHRY and CDR2 SYGVKD. CDR3 bases: TGTGCCATCAGTGAGGTTTGGAAGGGGGTCTACGAGCAGTACTTC. Its protein product is CAISEVWKGVYEQYF.

The gene calls are TRBV7-8 and TRBJ2-5; 7 positions match TRBD1. J was trimmed by 3 bases and V by 2 bases; bases with no gene match: 3. The germline CDR1 and CDR2 sequences are SGHVS and FQNEAQ. The CDR3 is 14 residues long. The CDR3 bases are TGTGCCAGCAGCTTAAGGGGGCAGAAAGAGACCCAGTACTTC. Its translation is CASSLRGQKETQYF. The complete variable domain, with remaining parts taken from reference TRBV7-8 and TRBJ2-5, reads GAGVSQSPRYKVAKRGQDVALRCDPISGHVSLFWYQQALGQGPEFLTYFQNEAQLDKSGLPSDRFFAERPEGSVSTLKIQRTQQEDSAVYLCASSLRGQKETQYFGPGTRLLVL.

This chain connects TRBV7-2 to TRBJ2-2; a weak D match, TRBD1 (6 bases). The CDR3 consists of 13 residues. CDR1 and CDR2 from the germline V gene are SGHTA and FQGNSA. Trimming shortened V by 6 bases and J by 8 bases, and 13 bases separated the two germline ends. CDR3 in DNA: TGTGCCAGCAGTGCACAGGGAGAGGGGGAGCTGTTTTTT. This gives the protein CASSAQGEGELFF.

This sequence joins TRBV2 and TRBJ2-1; D is possibly TRBD1 (6 bases). The CDR3 sequence is 14 residues long. Germline V gives CDR1 SNHLY, CDR2 FYNNEI. V was pared by 4 bases and J by 2 bases, with 9 bases between. DNA for the CDR3: TGTGCCAGCAGTGGACGGACAGCCTACAATGAGCAGTTCTTC. This codes for CASSGRTAYNEQFF.

The CDR3 nucleotides are TGTGCCAGCAGCGTCAAACCGGGACTAGCGGGGGATACGCAGTATTTT. This codes for CASSVKPGLAGDTQYF. The gene calls are TRBV9 and TRBJ2-3; TRBD2 matches at 13 bases. With 2 bases clipped from V and 6 bases from J, the junction kept 6 bases outside the gene matches. The V gene's germline CDR1 is SGDLS and CDR2 YYNGEE. CDR3 length: 16 amino acids. Full variable domain (missing parts from reference TRBV9 and TRBJ2-3): DSGVTQTPKHLITATGQRVTLRCSPRSGDLSVYWYQQSLDQGLQFLIQYYNGEERAKGNILERFSAQQFPDLHSELNLSSLELGDSALYFCASSVKPGLAGDTQYFGPGTRLTVL.

V usage is TRBV2 and J usage is TRBJ1-2; TRBD1 aligns across 7 bases. Trimming removed 6 bases from V and 4 bases from J; junction bases left unmatched: 8. Germline-derived CDR1 and CDR2 are SNHLY and FYNNEI. The CDR3 loop spans 14 amino acids. CDR3 in amino acids: CASRDRASSYGYTF. The CDR3 coding sequence is TGTGCCAGCAGAGACAGGGCCTCTAGCTATGGCTACACCTTC. The entire variable domain, with the rest obtained from reference TRBV2 and TRBJ1-2, is as follows: EPEVTQTPSHQVTQMGQEVILRCVPISNHLYFYWYRQILGQKVEFLVSFYNNEISEKSEIFDDQFSVERPDGSNFTLKIRSTKLEDSAMYFCASRDRASSYGYTFGSGTRLTVV.

A word on this clonotype: One end of the junction fails to match germline, which may point to a read error. For the CDR3, the DNA is TGTGCCACCAGTCAACAGGGGTTGGCCAAAAACATTCAGTACTTC. This encodes CATSQQGLAKNIQYF. V and J are TRBV28 and TRBJ2-4; 7 bases are a match to TRBD1. This CDR3 spans 15 amino acids. CDR1 and CDR2 from the germline V gene are MDHEN and SYDVKM. The whole variable domain, filled in from reference TRBV28 and TRBJ2-4, reads DVKVTQSSRYLVKRTGEKVFLECVQDMDHENMFWYRQDPGLGLRLIYFSYDVKMKEKGDIPEGYSVSREKKERFSLILESASTNQTSMYLCATSQQGLAKNIQYFGAGTRLSVL.

This clonotype was counted between two and nine times. The chain couples TRBV9 to TRBJ2-7; TRBD1 is a possible D gene (7 bases). Germline V lookup: CDR1 SGDLS, CDR2 YYNGEE. V was trimmed by 3 bases and J by 3 bases, leaving 19 bases between them. This CDR3 comprises 16 residues. CDR3 sequence (DNA): TGTGCCAGCAGCGGAGGAGGGACAGATACTTTCTACGAGCAGTACTTC. This gives the protein CASSGGGTDTFYEQYF.

The J gene is TRBJ2-3, the V gene TRBV18; TRBD2 matches at 14 bases. The CDR3 loop spans 19 amino acids. With V trimmed by 0 bases and J by 0 bases, 5 bases remained unmatched. Germline lookup yields CDR1 KGHSH and CDR2 LQKENI. CDR3 sequence (DNA): TGTGCCAGCTCACCACCGGGACTAGCGGGGGCCCTAAGCACAGATACGCAGTATTTT. Encoded protein: CASSPPGLAGALSTDTQYF. The complete variable domain, with remaining parts taken from reference TRBV18 and TRBJ2-3, reads NAGVMQNPRHLVRRRGQEARLRCSPMKGHSHVYWYRQLPEEGLKFMVYLQKENIIDESGMPKERFSAEFPKEGPSILRIQQVVRGDSAAYFCASSPPGLAGALSTDTQYFGPGTRLTVL.

The table lists this clonotype with a few counts. The V call is TRBV6-6, the J call TRBJ2-5, with 7 bases lining up with TRBD2. V trimming: 0 bases; J trimming: 2 bases; junction bases outside the gene matches: 6. Germline-derived CDR1 and CDR2 are MNHNY and SVGAGI (reference sequence). The CDR3 sequence is 16 residues long. The CDR3 region has the DNA TGTGCCAGCAGTTACTCGAGGGGAGCGGGGCAAGAGACCCAGTACTTC. Translation: CASSYSRGAGQETQYF.

In the case of this clonotype: One end of the junction is discordant with germline, which a read error may explain. The rearrangement uses TRBV15 and TRBJ2-7; possibly TRBD2 for D (6 bases). This CDR3 is built from 13 residues. Germline-derived CDR1 and CDR2 are LNHNV and YYDKDF (reference sequence). The CDR3 DNA is TGTGTCACCAGCAGAGATCGGGAGTACGAGCAGTACTTC. Its protein is CVTSRDREYEQYF.

The V gene is TRBV3-1, the J gene TRBJ2-1, with 12 bases matching TRBD2. CDR1 and CDR2 from the germline V gene are LGHDT and YNNKEL (reference sequence). The J segment lost 2 bases and the V segment lost 4 bases, leaving 3 bases of the junction unmatched. The CDR3 runs 16 residues. The chain's CDR3 is CASSPRLAGAYNEQFF. The CDR3 coding sequence is TGTGCCAGCAGCCCCCGACTAGCGGGGGCCTACAATGAGCAGTTCTTC.

This clonotype was counted once. Its ends do not fully match the called genes, so a read error is possible. The chain uses TRBV4-3 and TRBJ2-4; the D is unclear. Per the germline V gene, CDR1 is LGHNA and CDR2 is YSLEER. The length of the CDR3 is 17 residues. Here the CDR3 reads CPSSHYTGTVTKNIQYF. For the CDR3, the DNA is TGCCCCAGCAGCCACTACACCGGAACGGTAACCAAAAACATTCAGTACTTC.

The chain recombines TRBV12-3 or TRBV12-4 with TRBJ2-1; D possibly corresponds to TRBD2 (6 bases). The CDR3 runs to 13 residues. With 2 bases removed from V and 10 bases from J, the gap between germline ends came to 12 bases. For the CDR3, the DNA is TGTGCCAGCAGTTTAACGGGACTCATGGAGCAGTTCTTC. Its translation: CASSLTGLMEQFF.

J is TRBJ2-1 and V is TRBV3-1, with 8 bases aligning to TRBD2. Germline assignment: CDR1 LGHDT and CDR2 YNNKEL (reference sequence). The CDR3 consists of 15 residues. The J segment lost 5 bases and the V segment lost 4 bases, leaving 7 bases of the junction unmatched. The CDR3 reads CASSPKRGSHNEQFF. CDR3 nucleotides: TGTGCCAGCAGCCCTAAGCGGGGGAGCCACAATGAGCAGTTCTTC.

This clonotype was seen a single time. The V call is TRBV20-1, the J call TRBJ2-7; TRBD1 matches 8 bases. Trimming at V came to 2 bases and at J to 2 bases, leaving 5 bases not matched to a gene. Germline lookup yields CDR1 DFQATT and CDR2 SNEGSKA (reference sequence). The CDR3 consists of 14 residues. CDR3 protein: CSARPGQGPYEQYF. For the CDR3, the DNA is TGCAGTGCTAGACCCGGACAGGGTCCCTACGAGCAGTACTTC.

This clonotype showed up just a few times. This chain links TRBV20-1 with TRBJ2-7, with TRBD1 matching over 7 bases. The CDR3 totals 14 residues. Trimming cost V 5 bases and J 3 bases; bases outside gene matches: 10. Germline CDR1 is DFQATT and CDR2 is SNEGSKA (reference sequence). This CDR3 is CSAPAGGQSYEQYF. For the CDR3, the DNA is TGCAGTGCTCCGGCAGGGGGACAGAGCTACGAGCAGTACTTC.

The V gene is TRBV2, the J gene TRBJ2-7; no clear D. With 3 bases removed from V and 1 base from J, the gap between germline ends came to 10 bases. This CDR3 is 14 amino acids long. Germline-derived CDR1 and CDR2 are SNHLY and FYNNEI. Here the CDR3 DNA reads TGTGCCAGCAGTGATTCCCTGGGGTCCTACGAGCAGTACTTC. Amino acid sequence: CASSDSLGSYEQYF.

The sample holds a few counts of this clonotype. The J gene is TRBJ2-5, the V gene TRBV3-1; D is unclear. The CDR3 is made up of 15 amino acids. The V end was cut by 1 base, the J end by 0 bases, with 9 bases between. CDR1 LGHDT and CDR2 YNNKEL come from the germline V gene (reference sequence). The CDR3 sequence: CASSQGRWDQETQYF. The CDR3 nucleotides read TGTGCCAGCAGCCAAGGTCGGTGGGACCAAGAGACCCAGTACTTC.

As concerns this clonotype: A read error is possible here, since a much larger clone lies one base away. The chain is built from TRBV3-1 and TRBJ1-1; D is possibly TRBD1 (6 bases). The CDR3 is 14 residues long. Per the germline V gene, CDR1 is LGHDT and CDR2 is YNNKEL (reference sequence). CDR3 coding DNA: TGTGACAGCACCCCGGGGGCGCGGGACACTGAAGCTTTCTTT. This encodes CDSTPGARDTEAFF.

A word on this clonotype: The junction does not match germline at one end; this may be a read error. The chain employs TRBV4-1 and TRBJ2-1; TRBD2 agrees at 9 bases. The germline CDR1 and CDR2 sequences are MGHRA and YSYEKL. The CDR3 runs 17 residues. The CDR3 here is CASSQAGLAPRSNGQFF. CDR3 nucleotides: TGCGCCAGCAGCCAAGCGGGACTAGCCCCCCGATCCAATGGGCAGTTCTTC.

This clonotype was seen only a few times. The chain combines TRBV20-1 with TRBJ2-1, with 10 bases lining up with TRBD2. The trim removed 1 base at V and 4 bases at J, leaving 7 bases unmatched. From germline, CDR1 is DFQATT and CDR2 SNEGSKA (reference sequence). CDR3 size: 16 residues. The CDR3 is CSARVPAGGQYNEQFF. Written as DNA, the CDR3 is TGCAGTGCTAGAGTCCCAGCGGGGGGGCAGTACAATGAGCAGTTCTTC.

This clonotype was detected a few times. This CDR3 reads CASRPTSGGPQETQYF. The CDR3 region has the DNA TGTGCCAGCAGGCCGACTAGCGGGGGGCCCCAAGAGACCCAGTACTTC. The rearrangement links TRBV6-6 to TRBJ2-5; 13 bases match TRBD2. V lost 6 bases, J lost 1 base, and 5 bases stayed unmatched. The germline CDR1 and CDR2 sequences are MNHNY and SVGAGI (reference sequence). The CDR3 spans 16 residues.